These 25 T cell receptor beta chains originate from one sample sequenced in a study of blood T cell repertoires in COVID-19. Clones were read by immunoSEQ multiplex PCR, and TCRdb kept only the in-frame ones, dropping some. The data hold about 140,000 clones, with about 80% observed a single time. The specimen was peripheral blood. The receptors were gathered from a woman between 55 and 75 years old with acute or convalescent COVID-19.

The genes are TRBV6-6 and TRBJ2-3; 14 nucleotides agree with TRBD2. Trimming at V came to 5 bases and at J to 4 bases, leaving 8 bases not matched to a gene. The CDR3 covers 17 residues. The germline V gene encodes CDR1 MNHNY and CDR2 SVGAGI (reference sequence). In DNA form, the CDR3 reads TGTGCCAGCAGTCCCGTGGGGACTAGCGGGAGATCAGATACGCAGTATTTT. Its translation is CASSPVGTSGRSDTQYF.

The chain has TRBV28 and TRBJ2-1; 8 nucleotides match TRBD2. CDR3 size: 15 residues. Losses at the gene ends were 1 base for V and 4 bases for J; bases not matched to a gene: 3. Germline CDR1 and CDR2: MDHEN and SYDVKM. The CDR3, as DNA: TGTGCCAGCAGTTTATCGCAGCGGGAGTACAATGAGCAGTTCTTC. It is translated as CASSLSQREYNEQFF.

The chain couples TRBV28 to TRBJ2-6, with a weak D call TRBD2 (6 bases). V was trimmed by 8 bases and J by 3 bases, leaving 23 bases between them. The germline CDR1 and CDR2 sequences are MDHEN and SYDVKM. The CDR3 loop spans 18 amino acids. The CDR3 DNA follows: TGTGCCAGCTCGCTCGGTCCCCGACTAGGGGTTGGGGCCAACGTCCTGACTTTC. It encodes CASSLGPRLGVGANVLTF. The complete variable domain, with remaining parts taken from reference TRBV28 and TRBJ2-6, reads DVKVTQSSRYLVKRTGEKVFLECVQDMDHENMFWYRQDPGLGLRLIYFSYDVKMKEKGDIPEGYSVSREKKERFSLILESASTNQTSMYLCASSLGPRLGVGANVLTFGAGSRLTVL.

The V gene is TRBV7-9, the J gene TRBJ2-3; 9 nucleotides line up with TRBD2. J gave up 2 bases and V 2 bases, and 14 bases lay outside the gene matches. The germline V gene has CDR1 SEHNR and CDR2 FQNEAQ (reference sequence). There are 19 residues in the CDR3. Here the CDR3 DNA reads TGTGCCAGCAGCTTACAGGCGGTGCGGACTAGCGAATACACAGATACGCAGTATTTT. Translating gives CASSLQAVRTSEYTDTQYF.

In its sample, this clone was seen once. The CDR3 DNA follows: TGTGCCAGCAGCATAACCGGGACTAGCACAGATACGCAGTATTTT. It encodes CASSITGTSTDTQYF. V and J are TRBV5-6 and TRBJ2-3, with D possibly matching TRBD2 (6 bases). CDR3 length equals 15 residues. Per germline, CDR1 SGHDT and CDR2 YYEEEE. The V end was cut by 4 bases, the J end by 0 bases, with 12 bases between.

The chain carries TRBV18 and TRBJ2-1, with D maybe TRBD1 (5 bases). The CDR3 extends over 18 amino acids. The germline gives CDR1 KGHSH, CDR2 LQKENI. V dropped 2 bases and J dropped 5 bases, with 22 bases sitting between them. DNA of the CDR3: TGTGCCAGCTCACCAACCCTTAGTGGGGCGGCAAGGGACAATGAGCAGTTCTTC. As protein: CASSPTLSGAARDNEQFF.

The gene calls are TRBV6-6 and TRBJ2-2; 8 bases are shared with TRBD1. The junction had 8 bases not matched to a gene; V was cut back by 5 bases and J by 6 bases. The CDR3 is made up of 15 amino acids. Germline-derived CDR1 and CDR2 are MNHNY and SVGAGI (reference sequence). In nucleotides, the CDR3 is TGTGCCAGCAGTCAGGGGGCACAATATTCCGGGGAGCTGTTTTTT. Its translation: CASSQGAQYSGELFF.

This clone occurred once. The CDR3 loop reads CASSSGLAGAYEQYF. For the CDR3, the DNA is TGTGCCAGCAGCTCGGGACTAGCGGGAGCCTACGAGCAGTACTTC. The gene calls are TRBV3-1 (or the pseudogene TRBV3-2) and TRBJ2-7, with 14 bases identical to TRBD2. This CDR3 has 15 amino acids. The germline V gene has CDR1 LGHDT and CDR2 YNNKEL (reference sequence). J gave up 2 bases and V 5 bases, and 2 bases lay outside the gene matches.

CDR3 bases: TGTGCCAGCAGTGAACTGGACAGGGTTGGAACTGAAGCTTTCTTT. Amino acid sequence: CASSELDRVGTEAFF. The V call is TRBV2, the J call TRBJ1-1, with 8 positions matching TRBD1. The CDR3 extends over 15 amino acids. V shed 2 bases, J shed 5 bases, and the junction held 7 bases outside the gene matches. Germline-derived CDR1 and CDR2 are SNHLY and FYNNEI.

The CDR3, as DNA: TGTGCCAGCAGTTATCTGCCAGGGGGGTGGGGAGACACTGAAGCTTTCTTT. Its translation: CASSYLPGGWGDTEAFF. This chain uses TRBV27 with TRBJ1-1; TRBD1 matches 7 bases. V dropped 4 bases and J dropped 3; count of bases not matched to a gene: 14. The CDR3 is 17 residues long. The germline V gene has CDR1 MNHEY and CDR2 SMNVEV (reference sequence).

V and J are TRBV24-1 and TRBJ1-4; weak D call: TRBD1 (5 bases). CDR3 length: 12 residues. Germline-derived CDR1 and CDR2 are KGHDR and SFDVKD. Trimming shortened V by 7 bases and J by 5 bases, and 7 bases separated the two germline ends. CDR3 in amino acids: CATSGGNEKLFF. CDR3 bases: TGTGCCACCAGCGGGGGGAATGAAAAACTGTTTTTT.

The sample holds one count of this clone. V and J are TRBV6-5 and TRBJ2-3; 7 bases match TRBD2. After removal of 7 bases from V and 5 bases from J, the junction contained 9 bases not matched to a gene. The CDR3 loop spans 14 amino acids. From germline, CDR1 is MNHEY and CDR2 SVGAGI. CDR3 protein: CASKEVWGGDTQYF. The CDR3 nucleotides are TGTGCCAGCAAGGAGGTGTGGGGGGGAGATACGCAGTATTTT.

A note on this clone: The same CDR3 can be traced to other DNA sequences in this sample. V gene TRBV3-1 (or the pseudogene TRBV3-2) combines with J gene TRBJ2-1; 9 nucleotides agree with TRBD2. The germline V gene has CDR1 LGHDT and CDR2 YNNKEL (reference sequence). This CDR3 contains 18 residues. Losses at the gene ends were 0 bases for V and 0 bases for J; bases not matched to a gene: 6. CDR3 region: CASSQDGLALSSYNEQFF. CDR3 coding DNA: TGTGCCAGCAGCCAAGATGGACTAGCGCTTAGCTCCTACAATGAGCAGTTCTTC.

This clone has a single count. The rearrangement uses TRBV24-1 and TRBJ2-1; 13 positions match TRBD2. This CDR3 comprises 16 residues. Germline values: CDR1 KGHDR, CDR2 SFDVKD. V shed 4 bases and J 6 bases; nucleotides not matched to a gene: 5. The CDR3 DNA is TGTGCCACCAGTGAGCTGACTAGCGGGAGGTTCAATGAGCAGTTCTTC. This sequence encodes CATSELTSGRFNEQFF.

The chain uses TRBV19 and TRBJ1-5; maybe TRBD1 (5 bases). The V gene's germline CDR1 is LNHDA and CDR2 SQIVND (reference sequence). The V end was cut by 0 bases, the J end by 3 bases, with 9 bases between. The CDR3 runs 15 residues. The CDR3: CASSIEGRANQPQHF. The CDR3 DNA sequence: TGTGCCAGTAGTATAGAGGGCAGGGCCAATCAGCCCCAGCATTTT.

The chain recombines TRBV5-4 with TRBJ1-3; 8 nucleotides align to TRBD1. V was clipped by 4 bases and J by 1 base; unmatched bases: 10. CDR3 length equals 17 residues. Germline V gene data show CDR1 as SGHNT and CDR2 as YYREEE (reference sequence). DNA of the CDR3: TGTGCCAGCAGCCCGGAAGAAAACAGGGGGTCTGGAAACACCATATATTTT. Protein: CASSPEENRGSGNTIYF.

The chain links TRBV6-5 to TRBJ2-3; possible D gene TRBD2, 6 bases. CDR1 is MNHEY, CDR2 SVGAGI, per germline. Deletions cut 2 bases from V and 2 bases from J, with 11 bases between. The CDR3 runs to 15 residues. CDR3 protein: CASSYGGYPTDTQYF. In DNA form, the CDR3 reads TGTGCCAGCAGTTACGGAGGGTACCCCACAGATACGCAGTATTTT.

DNA for the CDR3: TGTGCCAGCAAACAGAGCAATCAGCCCCAGCATTTT. This sequence encodes CASKQSNQPQHF. V gene TRBV2 combines with J gene TRBJ1-5; no clear D gene. Germline V lookup: CDR1 SNHLY, CDR2 FYNNEI. Trimming took 7 bases from V and 1 from J, leaving 5 bases between them. The CDR3 runs 12 residues.

The chain couples TRBV11-3 to TRBJ1-1, with D perhaps matching TRBD1 (5 bases). The V end was cut by 5 bases, the J end by 0 bases, with 19 bases between. Germline V gene lookup returns CDR1 SGHNT and CDR2 YENEEA. This CDR3 spans 17 amino acids. As DNA, the CDR3 is TGTGCCAGCAGCCCCCGACAGAAACCTCTCATGAACACTGAAGCTTTCTTT. Translation: CASSPRQKPLMNTEAFF.

The chain joins TRBV18 to TRBJ1-1, with a tentative D call TRBD1 (6 bases). Germline lookup yields CDR1 KGHSH and CDR2 LQKENI. The CDR3 extends over 15 amino acids. Between the trimmed V and J ends, which lost 0 bases and 5 bases, there was a span of 13 bases. CDR3 bases: TGTGCCAGCTCACCACCGGGCTCGAGGGGGACTGAAGCTTTCTTT. This codes for CASSPPGSRGTEAFF.

The rearrangement uses TRBV7-9 and TRBJ1-2; possible D gene TRBD1, 5 bases. Germline V CDR1 and CDR2: SEHNR, FQNEAQ (reference sequence). This CDR3 region has 12 residues. V gave up 5 bases and J gave up 5 bases, with 9 bases separating them. CDR3 residues: CASSAGLYGYTF. As DNA, the CDR3 is TGTGCCAGCAGCGCGGGACTTTATGGCTACACCTTC.

The chain uses TRBV7-2 and TRBJ2-3; D is possibly TRBD2 (5 bases). Germline V gene data show CDR1 as SGHTA and CDR2 as FQGNSA. The CDR3 contains 12 residues. With 6 bases removed from V and 1 base from J, the gap between germline ends came to 5 bases. The CDR3: CASRRGTDTQYF. CDR3 coding DNA: TGTGCCAGCAGGAGGGGCACAGATACGCAGTATTTT. Full variable domain (outside the CDR3, taken from reference TRBV7-2 and TRBJ2-3): GAGVSQSPSNKVTEKGKDVELRCDPISGHTALYWYRQSLGQGLEFLIYFQGNSAPDKSGLPSDRFSAERTGGSVSTLTIQRTQQEDSAVYLCASRRGTDTQYFGPGTRLTVL.

V and J are TRBV3-1 (or the pseudogene TRBV3-2) and TRBJ1-4; D is possibly TRBD1 (5 bases). Germline CDR1 LGHDT, CDR2 YNNKEL (reference sequence). The CDR3 spans 14 residues. V was shortened by 5 bases and J by 5 bases, with 12 bases between the two germline ends. The CDR3 reads CASSARGGNEKLFF. CDR3 DNA: TGTGCCAGCAGCGCTCGGGGGGGGAATGAAAAACTGTTTTTT.

In its sample, this clone was seen a few times. This chain uses TRBV7-2 with TRBJ1-1; 7 nucleotides agree with TRBD1. With 6 bases clipped from V and 1 base from J, the junction kept 2 bases outside the gene matches. This CDR3 has 13 amino acids. In germline, CDR1 is SGHTA, CDR2 FQGNSA. CDR3 region: CASRRTGNTEAFF. The DNA of the CDR3 is TGTGCCAGCAGGCGGACAGGGAACACTGAAGCTTTCTTT.

The chain couples TRBV3-1 (or the pseudogene TRBV3-2) to TRBJ2-7; D perhaps matches TRBD1 (6 bases). The ends were cut back, 6 bases at V and 8 bases at J, with 14 bases in the middle. Germline-derived CDR1 and CDR2 are LGHDT and YNNKEL (reference sequence). The CDR3 length is 12 residues. For the CDR3, the DNA is TGTGCCAGCAGTCCACAGGGTACTAAGCAGTACTTC. It translates to CASSPQGTKQYF.